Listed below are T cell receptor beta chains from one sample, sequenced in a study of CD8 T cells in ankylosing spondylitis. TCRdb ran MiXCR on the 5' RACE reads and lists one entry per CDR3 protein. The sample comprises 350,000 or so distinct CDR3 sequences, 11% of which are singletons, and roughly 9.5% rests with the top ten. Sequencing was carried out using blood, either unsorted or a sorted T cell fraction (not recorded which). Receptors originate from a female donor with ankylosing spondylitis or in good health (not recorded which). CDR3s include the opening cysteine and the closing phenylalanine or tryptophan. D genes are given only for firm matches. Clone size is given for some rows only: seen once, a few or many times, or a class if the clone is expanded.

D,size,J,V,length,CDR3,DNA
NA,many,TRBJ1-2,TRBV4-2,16,CASSQDAALGGYGYTF,TGTGCCAGCAGCCAAGATGCCGCCCTCGGGGGATATGGCTACACCTTC
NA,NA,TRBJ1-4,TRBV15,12,CATSSIRDGLIF,TGTGCCACCAGCAGTATCCGGGACGGCTTAATTTTT
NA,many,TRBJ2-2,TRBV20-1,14,CSAPLTRLGGELFF,TGCAGTGCTCCACTCACTAGGTTGGGCGGGGAGCTGTTTTTT
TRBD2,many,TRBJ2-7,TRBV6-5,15,CASSSPWTSPYEQYF,TGTGCCAGCAGTTCGCCCTGGACTAGCCCGTACGAGCAGTACTTC
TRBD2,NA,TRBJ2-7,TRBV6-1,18,CASSRPATASGGSYEQYF,TGTGCCAGCAGTCGCCCCGCCACCGCTAGCGGGGGCTCCTACGAGCAGTACTTC
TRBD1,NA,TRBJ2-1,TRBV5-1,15,CASSLRQGSNNEQFF,TGCGCCAGCAGCCTGAGACAGGGGTCTAACAATGAGCAGTTCTTC
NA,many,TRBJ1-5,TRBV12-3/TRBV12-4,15,CASTSGPALRQPQHF,TGTGCCAGCACCTCCGGGCCCGCCTTGCGTCAGCCCCAGCATTTT
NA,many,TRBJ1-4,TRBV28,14,CASSSGGPNEKLFF,TGTGCCAGCAGTTCAGGTGGACCTAATGAAAAACTGTTTTTT
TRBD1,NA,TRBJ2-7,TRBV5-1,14,CASSSLDRGYEQYF,TGCGCCAGCAGCTCGTTGGACAGGGGGTACGAGCAGTACTTC
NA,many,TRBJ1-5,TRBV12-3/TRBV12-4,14,CASSLGGPGEPQHF,TGTGCCAGCAGTTTAGGAGGCCCTGGGGAGCCCCAGCATTTT
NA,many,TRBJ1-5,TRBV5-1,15,CASSLEGQSNQPQHF,TGCGCCAGCAGCTTGGAGGGACAAAGCAATCAGCCCCAGCATTTT
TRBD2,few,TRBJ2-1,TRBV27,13,CATSGLAGIEQFF,TGTGCCACGTCGGGACTAGCGGGAATTGAGCAGTTCTTC
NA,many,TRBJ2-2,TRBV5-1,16,CASSQAEGMNTGELFF,TGCGCCAGCAGCCAGGCGGAGGGAATGAACACCGGGGAGCTGTTTTTT
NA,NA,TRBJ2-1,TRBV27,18,CASSYTPWGGGGYNEQFF,TGTGCCAGCAGTTATACCCCCTGGGGAGGAGGGGGCTACAATGAGCAGTTCTTC
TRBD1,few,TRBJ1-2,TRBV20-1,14,CSAIPPGQNYGYTF,TGCAGTGCAATACCACCGGGACAGAACTATGGCTACACCTTC
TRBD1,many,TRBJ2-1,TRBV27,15,CASRPRQGAYNEQFF,TGTGCCAGCAGACCGCGACAGGGGGCCTACAATGAGCAGTTCTTC
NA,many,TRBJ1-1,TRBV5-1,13,CATQREDLTEAFF,TGCGCCACCCAGAGGGAGGACTTAACTGAAGCTTTCTTT
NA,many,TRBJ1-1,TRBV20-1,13,CSAGRGIVTEAFF,TGCAGTGCTGGTCGGGGGATTGTGACTGAAGCTTTCTTT
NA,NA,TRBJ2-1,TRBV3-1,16,CASSQAVRISYNEQFF,TGTGCCAGCAGCCAAGCTGTCAGAATTTCCTACAATGAGCAGTTCTTC
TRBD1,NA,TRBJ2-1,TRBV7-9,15,CASSPGQGSDNEQFF,TGTGCCAGCAGCCCTGGACAGGGGTCCGACAATGAGCAGTTCTTC
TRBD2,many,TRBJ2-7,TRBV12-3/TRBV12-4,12,CASSTSAGTPYF,TGTGCCAGCAGTACCTCAGCGGGGACTCCGTACTTC
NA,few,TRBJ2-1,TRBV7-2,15,CASSLDGLTYNEQFF,TGTGCCAGCAGCTTAGATGGGCTAACCTACAATGAGCAGTTCTTC
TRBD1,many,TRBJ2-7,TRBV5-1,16,CASSFTRTGFDYEQYF,TGCGCCAGCAGCTTCACAAGGACAGGGTTTGACTACGAGCAGTACTTC
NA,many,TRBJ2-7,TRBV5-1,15,CASSLGGGSSYEQYF,TGCGCCAGCAGCTTGGGAGGAGGGAGCTCCTACGAGCAGTACTTC
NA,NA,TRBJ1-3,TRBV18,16,CASSPSSAGSGNTIYF,TGTGCCAGCTCACCATCAAGTGCAGGCTCTGGAAACACCATATATTTT
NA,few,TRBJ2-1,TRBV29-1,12,CSVTRQHNEQFF,TGCAGCGTTACTAGACAGCACAATGAGCAGTTCTTC
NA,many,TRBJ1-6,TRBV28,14,CASSLAGNNSPLHF,TGTGCCAGCAGTTTAGCGGGGAATAATTCACCCCTCCACTTT
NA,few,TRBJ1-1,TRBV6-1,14,CASGNDGQNTEAFF,TGTGCCAGCGGAAACGACGGACAGAACACTGAAGCTTTCTTT
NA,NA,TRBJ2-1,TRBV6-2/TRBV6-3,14,CASGGSSSYNEQFF,TGTGCCAGCGGCGGTTCAAGCTCCTACAATGAGCAGTTCTTC
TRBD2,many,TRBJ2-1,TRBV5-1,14,CASSLTSGADEQFF,TGCGCCAGCAGCTTGACTAGCGGAGCGGATGAGCAGTTCTTC
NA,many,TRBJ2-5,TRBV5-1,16,CASSLGSGQTQETQYF,TGCGCCAGCAGCTTGGGATCTGGGCAGACGCAAGAGACCCAGTACTTC
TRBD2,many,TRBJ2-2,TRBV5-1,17,CASSSRRTSGNTGELFF,TGCGCCAGCAGCTCCCGAAGGACTAGCGGGAATACCGGGGAGCTGTTTTTT
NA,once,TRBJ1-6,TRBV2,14,CASSVEKQGSPLHF,TGTGCCAGCAGTGTTGAGAAACAGGGTTCACCCCTCCACTTT
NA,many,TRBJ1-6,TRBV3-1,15,CASSLRRDHNSPLHF,TGTGCCAGCAGCCTCCGACGGGACCATAATTCACCCCTCCACTTT
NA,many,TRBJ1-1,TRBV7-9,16,CASSLPPADMNTEAFF,TGTGCCAGCAGCTTACCGCCTGCGGATATGAACACTGAAGCTTTCTTT
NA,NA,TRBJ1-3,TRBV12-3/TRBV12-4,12,CASSPSRNTIYF,TGTGCCAGCAGCCCCTCCCGAAACACCATATATTTT